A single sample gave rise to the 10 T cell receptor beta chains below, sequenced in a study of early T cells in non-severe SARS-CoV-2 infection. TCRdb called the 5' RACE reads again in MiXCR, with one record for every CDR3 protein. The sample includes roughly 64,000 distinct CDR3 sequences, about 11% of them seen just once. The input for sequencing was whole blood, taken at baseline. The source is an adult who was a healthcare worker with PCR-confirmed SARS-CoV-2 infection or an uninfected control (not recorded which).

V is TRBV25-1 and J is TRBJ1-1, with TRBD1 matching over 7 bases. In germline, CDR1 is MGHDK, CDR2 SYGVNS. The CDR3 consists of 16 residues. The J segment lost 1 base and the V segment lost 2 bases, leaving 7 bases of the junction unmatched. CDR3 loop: CASSEHQQGRNTEAFF. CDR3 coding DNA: TGTGCCAGCAGTGAACACCAACAGGGGAGGAACACTGAAGCTTTCTTT. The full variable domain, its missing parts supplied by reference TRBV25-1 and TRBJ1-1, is EADIYQTPRYLVIGTGKKITLECSQTMGHDKMYWYQQDPGMELHLIHYSYGVNSTEKGDLSSESTVSRIRTEHFPLTLESARPSHTSQYLCASSEHQQGRNTEAFFGQGTRLTVV.

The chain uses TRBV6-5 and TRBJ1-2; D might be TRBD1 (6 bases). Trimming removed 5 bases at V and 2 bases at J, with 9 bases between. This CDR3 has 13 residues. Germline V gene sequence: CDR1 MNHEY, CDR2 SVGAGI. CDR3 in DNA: TGTGCCAGCAGTCCCACAGGGAACTATGGCTACACCTTC. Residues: CASSPTGNYGYTF.

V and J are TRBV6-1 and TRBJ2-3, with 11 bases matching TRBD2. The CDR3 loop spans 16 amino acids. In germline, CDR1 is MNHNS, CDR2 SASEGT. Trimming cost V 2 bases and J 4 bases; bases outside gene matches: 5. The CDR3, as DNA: TGTGCCAGCAGTGAATGGGTTAGCGGGGGGGCAGATACGCAGTATTTT. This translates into CASSEWVSGGADTQYF.

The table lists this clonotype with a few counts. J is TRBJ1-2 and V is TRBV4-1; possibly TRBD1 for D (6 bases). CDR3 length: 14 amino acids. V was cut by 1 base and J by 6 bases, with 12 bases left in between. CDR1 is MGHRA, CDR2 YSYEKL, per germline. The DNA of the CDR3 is TGCGCCAGCAGCCAAGCCGTGGGGGCCCATGGCTACACCTTC. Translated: CASSQAVGAHGYTF.

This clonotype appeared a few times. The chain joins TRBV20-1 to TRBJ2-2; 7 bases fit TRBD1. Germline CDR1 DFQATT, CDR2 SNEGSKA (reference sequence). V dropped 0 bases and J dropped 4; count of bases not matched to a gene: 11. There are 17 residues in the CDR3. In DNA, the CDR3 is TGCAGTGCTAGAGATCGCCCCCGGACAGGACCCACCGGGGAGCTGTTTTTT. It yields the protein CSARDRPRTGPTGELFF.

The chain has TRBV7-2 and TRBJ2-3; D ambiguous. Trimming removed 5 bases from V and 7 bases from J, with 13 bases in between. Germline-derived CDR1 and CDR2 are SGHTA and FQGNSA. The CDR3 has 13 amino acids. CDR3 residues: CASSLGRPNTQYF. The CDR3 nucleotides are TGTGCCAGCAGCCTCGGACGGCCCAATACGCAGTATTTT.

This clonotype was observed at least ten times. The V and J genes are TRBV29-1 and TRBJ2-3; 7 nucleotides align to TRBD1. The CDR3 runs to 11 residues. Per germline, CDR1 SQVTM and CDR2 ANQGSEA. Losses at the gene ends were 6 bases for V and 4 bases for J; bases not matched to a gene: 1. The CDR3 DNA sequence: TGCAGCGTGGGACAGCCAGATACGCAGTATTTT. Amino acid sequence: CSVGQPDTQYF.

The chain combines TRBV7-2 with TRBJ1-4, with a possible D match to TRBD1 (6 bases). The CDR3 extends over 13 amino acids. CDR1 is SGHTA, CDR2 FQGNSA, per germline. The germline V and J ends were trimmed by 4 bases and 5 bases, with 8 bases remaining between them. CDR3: CASSWTVNEKLFF. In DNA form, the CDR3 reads TGTGCCAGCAGCTGGACAGTAAATGAAAAACTGTTTTTT.

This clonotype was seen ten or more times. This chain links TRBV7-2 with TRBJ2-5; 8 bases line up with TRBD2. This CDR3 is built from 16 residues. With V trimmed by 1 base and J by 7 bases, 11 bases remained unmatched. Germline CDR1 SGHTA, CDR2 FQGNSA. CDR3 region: CASSLVGVAGPPTQYF. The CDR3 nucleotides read TGTGCCAGCAGCTTAGTCGGGGTAGCGGGGCCCCCGACCCAGTACTTC.

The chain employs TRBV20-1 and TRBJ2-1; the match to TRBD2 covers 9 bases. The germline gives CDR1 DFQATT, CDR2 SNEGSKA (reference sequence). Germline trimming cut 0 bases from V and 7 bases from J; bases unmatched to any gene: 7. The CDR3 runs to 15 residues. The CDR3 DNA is TGCAGTGCTAGAGAGCGGGGGGGCGCGGGAAATGAGCAGTTCTTC. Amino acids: CSARERGGAGNEQFF.